This paragraph covers one T cell receptor (beta chain) sequence. Full-length variable regions came from constant-region reverse primers plus semi-nested Nested Universal Primer A PCR. TCRdb reprocessed the 5' RACE reads with MiXCR, giving one entry per CDR3 protein. The sample includes fewer than 80,000 distinct CDR3 sequences, 22% seen only once; the top ten take about 2.7%. The memory fraction was CD4+CD45RO+CD25- cells. V lost 2 bases to trimming and J lost 5 bases; unmatched junction nucleotides: 5. This CDR3 region has 14 residues. This clonotype was obtained from a female donor with breast cancer. The chain links TRBV12-3 or TRBV12-4 to TRBJ2-5; 7 bases map to TRBD2. The sequenced sample was memory CD4+ T cells sorted from a lymph node. Subset denoted: memory CD4+ T cells, CD4+CD45RO+CD25-. The CDR3 DNA sequence: TGTGCCAGCAGTTTACGCGGGAGAATGGAGACCCAGTACTTC. Amino acids: CASSLRGRMETQYF.